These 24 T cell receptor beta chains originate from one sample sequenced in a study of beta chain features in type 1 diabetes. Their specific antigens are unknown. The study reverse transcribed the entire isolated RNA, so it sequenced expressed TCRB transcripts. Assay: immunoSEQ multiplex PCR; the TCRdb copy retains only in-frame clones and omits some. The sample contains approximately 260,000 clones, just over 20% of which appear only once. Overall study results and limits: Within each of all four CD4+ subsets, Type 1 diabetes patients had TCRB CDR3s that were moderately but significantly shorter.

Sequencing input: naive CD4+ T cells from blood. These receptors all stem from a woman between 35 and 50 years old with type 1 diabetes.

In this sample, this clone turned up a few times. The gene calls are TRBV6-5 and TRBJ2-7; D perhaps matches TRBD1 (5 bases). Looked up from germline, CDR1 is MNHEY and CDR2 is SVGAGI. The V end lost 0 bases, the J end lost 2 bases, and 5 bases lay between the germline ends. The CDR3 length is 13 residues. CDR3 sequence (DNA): TGTGCCAGCAGTTACTCGACAGCCTACGAGCAGTACTTC. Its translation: CASSYSTAYEQYF.

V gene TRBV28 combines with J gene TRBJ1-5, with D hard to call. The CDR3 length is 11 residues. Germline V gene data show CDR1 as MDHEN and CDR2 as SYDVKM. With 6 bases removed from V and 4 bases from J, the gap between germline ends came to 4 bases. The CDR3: CASRANQPQHF. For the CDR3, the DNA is TGTGCCAGCAGGGCTAATCAGCCCCAGCATTTT.

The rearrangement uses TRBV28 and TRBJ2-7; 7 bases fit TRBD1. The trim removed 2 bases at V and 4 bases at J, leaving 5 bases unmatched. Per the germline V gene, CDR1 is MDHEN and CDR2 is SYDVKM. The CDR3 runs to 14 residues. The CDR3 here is CASSLGDSGYEQYF. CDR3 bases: TGTGCCAGCAGTTTAGGGGACAGTGGGTACGAGCAGTACTTC. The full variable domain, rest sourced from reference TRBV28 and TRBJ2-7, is DVKVTQSSRYLVKRTGEKVFLECVQDMDHENMFWYRQDPGLGLRLIYFSYDVKMKEKGDIPEGYSVSREKKERFSLILESASTNQTSMYLCASSLGDSGYEQYFGPGTRLTVT.

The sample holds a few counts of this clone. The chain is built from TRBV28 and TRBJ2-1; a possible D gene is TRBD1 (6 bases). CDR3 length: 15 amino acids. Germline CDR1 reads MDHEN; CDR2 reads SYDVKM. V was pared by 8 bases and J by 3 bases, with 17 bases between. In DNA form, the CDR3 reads TGTGCCAGCCTCTCGGGGACAAGAATCTACAATGAGCAGTTCTTC. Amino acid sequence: CASLSGTRIYNEQFF.

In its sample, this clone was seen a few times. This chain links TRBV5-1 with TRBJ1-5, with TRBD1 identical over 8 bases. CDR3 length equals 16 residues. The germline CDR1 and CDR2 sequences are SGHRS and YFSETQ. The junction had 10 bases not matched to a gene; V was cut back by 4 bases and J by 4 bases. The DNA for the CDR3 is TGCGCCAGCAGCCTCGGGACAGGCGGAGTGAATCAGCCCCAGCATTTT. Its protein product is CASSLGTGGVNQPQHF.

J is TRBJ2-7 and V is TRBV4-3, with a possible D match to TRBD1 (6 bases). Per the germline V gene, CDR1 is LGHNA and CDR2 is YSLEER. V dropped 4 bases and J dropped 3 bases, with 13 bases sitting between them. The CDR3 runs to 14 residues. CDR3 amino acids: CASSPREGGYEQYF. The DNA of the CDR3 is TGCGCCAGCAGCCCACGTGAAGGGGGCTACGAGCAGTACTTC.

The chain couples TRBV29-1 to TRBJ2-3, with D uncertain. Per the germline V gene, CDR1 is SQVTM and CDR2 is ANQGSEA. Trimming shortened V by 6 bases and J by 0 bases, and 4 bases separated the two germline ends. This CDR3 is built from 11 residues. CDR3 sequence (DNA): TGCAGCGTATCAAGCACAGATACGCAGTATTTT. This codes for CSVSSTDTQYF.

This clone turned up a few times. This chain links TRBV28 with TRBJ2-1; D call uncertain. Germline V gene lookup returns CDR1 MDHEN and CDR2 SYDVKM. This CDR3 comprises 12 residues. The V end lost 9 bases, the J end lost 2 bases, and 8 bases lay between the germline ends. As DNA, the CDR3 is TGTGCCAGTCACGACACCTACAATGAGCAGTTCTTC. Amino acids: CASHDTYNEQFF.

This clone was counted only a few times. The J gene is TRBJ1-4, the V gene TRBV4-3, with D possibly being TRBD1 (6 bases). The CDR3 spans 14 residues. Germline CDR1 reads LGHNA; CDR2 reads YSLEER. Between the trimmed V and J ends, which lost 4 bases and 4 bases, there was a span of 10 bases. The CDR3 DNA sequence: TGCGCCAGCAGCCTCGAAGGGGGTAATGAAAAACTGTTTTTT. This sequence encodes CASSLEGGNEKLFF.

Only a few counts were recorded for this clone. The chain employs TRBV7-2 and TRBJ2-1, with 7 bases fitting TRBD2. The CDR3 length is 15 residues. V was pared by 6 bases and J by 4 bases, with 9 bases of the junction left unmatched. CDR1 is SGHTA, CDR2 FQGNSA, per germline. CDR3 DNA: TGTGCCAGCAGATTACTAGCGAATCCGTACAATGAGCAGTTCTTC. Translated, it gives CASRLLANPYNEQFF.

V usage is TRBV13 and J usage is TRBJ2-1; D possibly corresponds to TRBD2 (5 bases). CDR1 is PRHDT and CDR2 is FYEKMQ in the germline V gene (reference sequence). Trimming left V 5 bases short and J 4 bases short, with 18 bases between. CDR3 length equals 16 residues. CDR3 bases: TGTGCCAGCAGCCCCCGGTGGCAAAGAGGGTACAATGAGCAGTTCTTC. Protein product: CASSPRWQRGYNEQFF.

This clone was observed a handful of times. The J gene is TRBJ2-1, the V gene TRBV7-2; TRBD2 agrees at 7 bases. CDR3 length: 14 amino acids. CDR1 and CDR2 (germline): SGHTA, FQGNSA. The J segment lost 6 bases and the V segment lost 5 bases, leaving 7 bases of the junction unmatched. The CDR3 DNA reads TGTGCCAGCAGCCTCGGACTAGGAGTCAATGAGCAGTTCTTC. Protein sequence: CASSLGLGVNEQFF.

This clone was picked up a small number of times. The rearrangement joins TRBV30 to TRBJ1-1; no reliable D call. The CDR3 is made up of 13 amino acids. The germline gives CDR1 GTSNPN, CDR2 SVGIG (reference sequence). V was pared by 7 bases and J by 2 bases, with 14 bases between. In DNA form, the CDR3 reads TGTGCCTCTACAGACGAGGGCAACACTGAAGCTTTCTTT. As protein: CASTDEGNTEAFF.

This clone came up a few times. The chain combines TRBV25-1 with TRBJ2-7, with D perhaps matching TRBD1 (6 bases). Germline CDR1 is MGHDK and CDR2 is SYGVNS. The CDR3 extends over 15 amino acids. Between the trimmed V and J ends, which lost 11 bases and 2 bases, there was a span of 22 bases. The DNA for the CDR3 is TGTGCCTCCAGTCTGGGGGCACCCGGTACCTACGAGCAGTACTTC. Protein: CASSLGAPGTYEQYF.

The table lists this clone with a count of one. The CDR3 here is CASSTRLNPAFF. The CDR3 coding sequence is TGTGCCAGCAGTACGAGACTAAACCCGGCTTTCTTT. J is TRBJ1-1 and V is TRBV28; no clear D. V was clipped by 5 bases and J by 11 bases, with 15 bases between them. This CDR3 comprises 12 residues. The germline gives CDR1 MDHEN, CDR2 SYDVKM.

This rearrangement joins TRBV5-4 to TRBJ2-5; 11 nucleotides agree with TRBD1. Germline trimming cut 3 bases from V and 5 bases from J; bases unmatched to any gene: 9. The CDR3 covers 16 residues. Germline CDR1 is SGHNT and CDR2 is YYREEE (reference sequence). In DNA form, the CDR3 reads TGTGCCAGCAGCTCAGGGACAGGGGGAATATATGAGACCCAGTACTTC. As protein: CASSSGTGGIYETQYF.

This CDR3 is CASSSNLPNTEAFF. CDR3 sequence (DNA): TGTGCCAGCAGCTCCAACCTACCGAACACTGAAGCTTTCTTT. V gene TRBV7-9 combines with J gene TRBJ1-1; D is undetermined. The CDR3 spans 14 residues. The V end lost 4 bases, the J end lost 1 base, and 10 bases lay between the germline ends. Per the germline V gene, CDR1 is SEHNR and CDR2 is FQNEAQ (reference sequence).

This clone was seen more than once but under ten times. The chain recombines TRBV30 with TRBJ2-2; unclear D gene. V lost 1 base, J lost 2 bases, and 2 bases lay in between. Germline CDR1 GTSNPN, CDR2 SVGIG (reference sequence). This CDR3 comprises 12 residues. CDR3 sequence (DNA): TGTGCCTGGAGTGCAAACACCGGGGAGCTGTTTTTT. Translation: CAWSANTGELFF.

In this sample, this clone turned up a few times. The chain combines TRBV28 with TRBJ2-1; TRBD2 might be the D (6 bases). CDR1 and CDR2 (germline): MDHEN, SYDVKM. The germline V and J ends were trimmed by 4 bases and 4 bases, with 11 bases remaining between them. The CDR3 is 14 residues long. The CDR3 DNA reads TGTGCCAGCAGTTCACCCGGAGGGTACAATGAGCAGTTCTTC. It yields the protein CASSSPGGYNEQFF.

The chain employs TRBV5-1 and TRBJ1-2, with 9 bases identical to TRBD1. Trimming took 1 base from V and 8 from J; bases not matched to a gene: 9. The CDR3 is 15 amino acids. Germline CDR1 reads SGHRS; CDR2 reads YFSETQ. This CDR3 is CASSLHSDRGDGYTF. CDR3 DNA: TGCGCCAGCAGCTTGCATTCGGACAGGGGTGACGGCTACACCTTC. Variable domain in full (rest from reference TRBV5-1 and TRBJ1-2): KAGVTQTPRYLIKTRGQQVTLSCSPISGHRSVSWYQQTPGQGLQFLFEYFSETQRNKGNFPGRFSGRQFSNSRSEMNVSTLELGDSALYLCASSLHSDRGDGYTFGSGTRLTVV.

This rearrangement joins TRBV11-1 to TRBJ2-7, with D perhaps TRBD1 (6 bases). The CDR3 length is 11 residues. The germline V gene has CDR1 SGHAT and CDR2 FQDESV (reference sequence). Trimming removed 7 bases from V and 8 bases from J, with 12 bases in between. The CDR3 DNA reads TGTGCCAGCACCGTAGGGGGAAAGCAGTACTTC. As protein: CASTVGGKQYF.

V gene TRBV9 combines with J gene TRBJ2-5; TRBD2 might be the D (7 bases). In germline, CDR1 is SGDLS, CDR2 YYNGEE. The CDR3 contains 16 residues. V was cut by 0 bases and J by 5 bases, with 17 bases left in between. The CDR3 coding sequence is TGTGCCAGCAGCGTAGAGGGCGGGGGCCTCCACGAGACCCAGTACTTC. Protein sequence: CASSVEGGGLHETQYF.

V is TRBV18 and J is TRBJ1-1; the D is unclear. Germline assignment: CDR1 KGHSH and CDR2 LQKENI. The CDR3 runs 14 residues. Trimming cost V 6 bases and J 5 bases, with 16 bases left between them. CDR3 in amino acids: CASSRMMEPTEAFF. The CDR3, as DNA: TGTGCCAGCTCTCGTATGATGGAGCCGACTGAAGCTTTCTTT.

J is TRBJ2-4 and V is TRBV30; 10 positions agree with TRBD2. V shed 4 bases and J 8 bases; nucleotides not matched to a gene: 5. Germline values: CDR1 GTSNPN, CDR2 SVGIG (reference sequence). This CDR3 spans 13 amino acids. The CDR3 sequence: CAWNVSGRDIQYF. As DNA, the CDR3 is TGTGCCTGGAACGTAAGCGGGAGGGACATTCAGTACTTC.